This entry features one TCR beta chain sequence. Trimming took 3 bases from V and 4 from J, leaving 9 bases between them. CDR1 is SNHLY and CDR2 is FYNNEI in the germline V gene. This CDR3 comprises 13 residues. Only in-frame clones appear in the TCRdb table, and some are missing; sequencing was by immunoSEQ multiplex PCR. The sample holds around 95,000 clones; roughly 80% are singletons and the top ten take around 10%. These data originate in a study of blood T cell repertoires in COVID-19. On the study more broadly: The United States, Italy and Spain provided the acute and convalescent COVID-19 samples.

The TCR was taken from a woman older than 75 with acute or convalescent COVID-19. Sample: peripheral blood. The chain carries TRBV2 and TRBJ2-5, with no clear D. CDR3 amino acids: CASSEAWAETQYF. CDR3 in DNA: TGTGCCAGCAGTGAGGCCTGGGCAGAGACCCAGTACTTC.